This T cell receptor beta chain was identified in a study of T cell responses to AZD1222 COVID-19 vaccine. Measured with immunoSEQ multiplex PCR; TCRdb has only the in-frame clones, and not every one. Of roughly 150,000 clones listed, around 92% are singletons. Germline-derived CDR1 and CDR2 are SGHNT and YYREEE (reference sequence). The CDR3 extends over 15 amino acids. J was trimmed by 0 bases and V by 2 bases; bases with no gene match: 4. Sequenced material: peripheral blood, taken 28 days after the second AZD1222 dose. J is TRBJ2-5 and V is TRBV5-4, with 7 bases aligning to TRBD1. The clonotype comes from an adult who received the AZD1222 COVID-19 vaccine. CDR3 in amino acids: CASSFYRGYQETQYF. Here the CDR3 DNA reads TGTGCCAGCAGCTTCTACAGGGGATACCAAGAGACCCAGTACTTC.